This T cell receptor (beta chain) comes out of a study of T-cell memory formation after mild COVID-19. Whole-study results and caveats: SARS-CoV-2 specificity was not confirmed for second-wave clones peaking on day 37.

The ends were cut back, 7 bases at V and 0 bases at J, with 13 bases in the middle. From germline, CDR1 is MNHNY and CDR2 SVGAGI (reference sequence). This CDR3 is 14 amino acids long. TCRdb reprocessed the 5' RACE reads via MiXCR and lists one record per CDR3 protein. The sample yields 40,000 or so distinct CDR3 sequences, less than 8% seen once. This clonotype was counted only a few times. Its antigen is unidentified. V and J are TRBV6-6 and TRBJ2-7; D might be TRBD2 (5 bases). Specimen: PBMCs or a T cell subset sorted from them (not recorded which). This receptor was taken from an adult who had mild COVID-19 (a few samples of this study predate the infection). Cell type and time point are not known. The DNA for the CDR3 is TGTGCCAGCAATCCACGGAGCGGCTCCTACGAGCAGTACTTC. Its translation is CASNPRSGSYEQYF.